What follows describes a single T cell receptor (beta chain). The CDR3 contains 16 residues. Germline V gives CDR1 MNHNS, CDR2 SASEGT. V lost 2 bases, J lost 3 bases, and 16 bases lay in between. The sample originates from a study of blood T cell repertoires in COVID-19. Study-wide background: From the United States, Italy and Spain came samples of acute and convalescent COVID-19. T cells, B-cell-depleted T cells, or PBMCs provided the cDNA or gDNA that served as material.

Authors' data handling: By means of reference gene primer amplification, nucleated cell counts were estimated. Clones were read by immunoSEQ multiplex PCR, and TCRdb kept only the in-frame ones, dropping some. D and trimming were read from the DNA, whereas the V and J calls and clone size are those reported in that table. The repertoire holds approximately 150,000 clones, with about four fifths as singletons. The rearrangement joins TRBV6-1 to TRBJ1-2; D is uncertain. The source is a woman older than 75 with acute or convalescent COVID-19. The sample consisted of peripheral blood. The CDR3 DNA follows: TGTGCCAGCAGTGAAATGCGAGGAACCCTATACTATGGCTACACCTTC. Translating gives CASSEMRGTLYYGYTF.